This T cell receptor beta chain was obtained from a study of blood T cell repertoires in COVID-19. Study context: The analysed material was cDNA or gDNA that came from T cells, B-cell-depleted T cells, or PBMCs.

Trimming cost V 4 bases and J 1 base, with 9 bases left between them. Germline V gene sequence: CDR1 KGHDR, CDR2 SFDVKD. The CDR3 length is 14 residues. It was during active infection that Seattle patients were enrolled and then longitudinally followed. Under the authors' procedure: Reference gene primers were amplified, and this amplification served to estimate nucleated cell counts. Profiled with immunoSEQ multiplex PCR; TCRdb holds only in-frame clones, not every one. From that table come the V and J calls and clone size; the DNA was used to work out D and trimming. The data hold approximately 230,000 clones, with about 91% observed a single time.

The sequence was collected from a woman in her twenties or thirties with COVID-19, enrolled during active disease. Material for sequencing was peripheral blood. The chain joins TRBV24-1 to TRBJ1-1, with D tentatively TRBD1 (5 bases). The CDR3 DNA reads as TGTGCCACCAGTGAACCTACAGGGAACACTGAAGCTTTCTTT. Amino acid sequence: CATSEPTGNTEAFF.